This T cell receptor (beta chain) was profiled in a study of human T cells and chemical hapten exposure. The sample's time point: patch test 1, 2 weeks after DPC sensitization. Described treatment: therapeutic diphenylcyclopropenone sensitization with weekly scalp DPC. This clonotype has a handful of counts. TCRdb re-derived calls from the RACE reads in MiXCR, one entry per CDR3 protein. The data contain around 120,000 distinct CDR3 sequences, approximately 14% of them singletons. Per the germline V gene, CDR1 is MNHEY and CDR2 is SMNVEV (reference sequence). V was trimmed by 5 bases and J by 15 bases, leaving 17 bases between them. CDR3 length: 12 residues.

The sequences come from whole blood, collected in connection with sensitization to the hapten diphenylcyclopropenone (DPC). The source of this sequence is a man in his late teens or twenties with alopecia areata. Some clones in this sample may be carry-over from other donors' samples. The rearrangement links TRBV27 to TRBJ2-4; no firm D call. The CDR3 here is CASSPTVGLRYF. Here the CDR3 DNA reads TGTGCCAGCAGTCCTACGGTGGGCTTGAGGTACTTC.